Here is one T cell receptor (beta chain) with its context. As yet, its antigen is unknown. Data came from immunoSEQ multiplex PCR; TCRdb stores just in-frame clones and leaves some out. Counted here are 25,000 to 40,000 clones, 82% occurring once; the ten biggest clones make up around 30%. These data belong to a study of PD-1 blockade in classical Hodgkin lymphoma. Every patient was affected by relapse after autologous stem cell transplantation, while exposure to brentuximab vedotin was not uniform. Best responses fell into complete response, partial response or progressive disease. Study-wide results and caveats: Newly diagnosed patients and complete responders had comparable diversity at baseline.

Germline assignment: CDR1 MNHEY and CDR2 SMNVEV (reference sequence). This CDR3 contains 15 residues. Between the trimmed V and J ends, which lost 5 bases and 0 bases, there was a span of 11 bases. The TCR originated in a human donor with classical Hodgkin lymphoma. This specimen consisted of peripheral blood mononuclear cells (PBMCs), obtained at baseline. The rearrangement joins TRBV27 to TRBJ1-3; the D is unclear. The DNA of the CDR3 is TGTGCCAGCAGTCCAATACCGGTCTCTGGAAACACCATATATTTT. Protein sequence: CASSPIPVSGNTIYF.